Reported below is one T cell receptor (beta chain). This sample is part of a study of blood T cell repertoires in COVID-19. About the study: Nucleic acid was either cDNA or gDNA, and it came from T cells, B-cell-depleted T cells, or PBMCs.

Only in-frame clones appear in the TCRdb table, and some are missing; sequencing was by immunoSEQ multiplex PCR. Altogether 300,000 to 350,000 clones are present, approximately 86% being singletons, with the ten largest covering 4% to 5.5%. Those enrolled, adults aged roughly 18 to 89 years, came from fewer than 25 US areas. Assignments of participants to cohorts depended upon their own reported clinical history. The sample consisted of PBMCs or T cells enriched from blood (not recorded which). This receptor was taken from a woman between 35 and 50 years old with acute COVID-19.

CDR3 sequence reads: CASSINSGEAFF. The CDR3 nucleotides read TGTGCCAGCTCAATCAATTCGGGGGAAGCTTTCTTT. V usage is TRBV18 and J usage is TRBJ1-1; D remains unclear. V was shortened by 5 bases and J by 8 bases, with 12 bases between the two germline ends. The CDR3 extends over 12 amino acids. CDR1 KGHSH and CDR2 LQKENI come from the germline V gene.